The 16 T cell receptor beta chains in this list originate from one sample, sequenced in a study of T cells in localized non-small cell lung cancer. The table came from immunoSEQ multiplex PCR; TCRdb's copy has only in-frame clones and leaves some out. The table shows tens of thousands of clones, with roughly 90% occurring only once. This material consisted of peripheral blood, taken before any cancer treatment. All receptors come from a man aged 35 to 69 with stage I squamous cell lung carcinoma.

The chain combines TRBV21-1 with TRBJ1-1; TRBD1, the D gene given by the table, was not confirmed from the DNA. TRBV21-1 constitutes a pseudogene. The CDR3 runs to 11 residues. The CDR3, as DNA: TGTGCCAGCAGCAAAGGGACAGTGGCTTTCTTT. Translated, it gives CASSKGTVAFF.

This clone was seen a single time. The chain combines TRBV5-4 with TRBJ1-3; no reliable D call. Germline CDR1 is SGHNT and CDR2 is YYREEE (reference sequence). The CDR3 loop spans 16 amino acids. V dropped 0 bases and J dropped 0 bases, with 10 bases sitting between them. CDR3 bases: TGTGCCAGCAGCTTGGGGCTTCCTGGCTCTGGAAACACCATATATTTT. Amino acids: CASSLGLPGSGNTIYF.

The chain is built from TRBV11-3 and TRBJ2-2; D might be TRBD1 or TRBD2, each matching 5 bases. The CDR3 is 13 residues long. Trimming cost V 6 bases and J 4 bases, with 9 bases left between them. Germline V gives CDR1 SGHNT, CDR2 YENEEA. The CDR3, as DNA: TGTGCCAGCAGACCTGGGGGCACCGGGGAGCTGTTTTTT. Residues: CASRPGGTGELFF. Drawing the rest from reference TRBV11-3 and TRBJ2-2, the complete variable domain is EAGVVQSPRYKIIEKKQPVAFWCNPISGHNTLYWYLQNLGQGPELLIRYENEEAVDDSQLPKDRFSAERLKGVDSTLKIQPAELGDSAVYLCASRPGGTGELFFGEGSRLTVL.

J is TRBJ1-1 and V is TRBV7-9; the D gene is possibly TRBD1 (6 bases). The V and J ends lost 3 bases and 6 bases respectively, with 14 bases between them. CDR1 and CDR2 (germline): SEHNR, FQNEAQ (reference sequence). This CDR3 has 14 amino acids. The CDR3 DNA sequence: TGTGCCAGCAGCTTTCCGGGACAAAATCCTGAAGCTTTCTTT. Encoded protein: CASSFPGQNPEAFF.

The chain is built from TRBV5-8 and TRBJ1-2, with 7 bases matching TRBD1. After removal of 3 bases from V and 13 bases from J, the junction contained 9 bases not matched to a gene. CDR1 SGHTS and CDR2 YDEGEE come from the germline V gene. The CDR3 has 12 amino acids. This chain's CDR3 is CASSSGQWIVTF. The DNA for the CDR3 is TGTGCCAGCAGCTCGGGACAGTGGATCGTCACCTTC.

V gene TRBV11-1 combines with J gene TRBJ1-3, with TRBD1 as a possible D gene (5 bases). CDR1 is SGHAT and CDR2 is FQDESV in the germline V gene (reference sequence). V lost 5 bases and J lost 0, with 11 bases in between. The CDR3 loop spans 15 amino acids. As DNA, the CDR3 is TGTGCCAGCAGCCAGGGCAGGACCTCTGGAAACACCATATATTTT. This encodes CASSQGRTSGNTIYF. The full variable domain, with the rest looked up from reference TRBV11-1 and TRBJ1-3, is EAEVAQSPRYKITEKSQAVAFWCDPISGHATLYWYRQILGQGPELLVQFQDESVVDDSQLPKDRFSAERLKGVDSTLKIQPAELGDSAMYLCASSQGRTSGNTIYFGEGSWLTVV.

This chain joins TRBV27 and TRBJ1-2, with 7 bases fitting TRBD1. CDR1 and CDR2 (germline): MNHEY, SMNVEV (reference sequence). The CDR3 sequence is 13 residues long. V lost 4 bases to trimming and J lost 9 bases; unmatched junction nucleotides: 8. The CDR3 sequence is CASSWDRDSSYTF. Written as DNA, the CDR3 is TGTGCCAGCAGTTGGGACAGAGACTCTAGCTACACCTTC.

Regarding this clone: One end of the junction fails to match germline, which may point to a read error. This chain uses TRBV6-1 with TRBJ1-2; 7 bases agree with TRBD1. This CDR3 is built from 13 residues. Germline V lookup: CDR1 MNHNS, CDR2 SASEGT. CDR3 in amino acids: CASREGTEGGYTF. DNA of the CDR3: TGTGCCAGCAGAGAAGGGACAGAGGGTGGCTACACCTTC.

This chain connects TRBV6-1 to TRBJ1-2; D gene uncertain. V shed 2 bases and J shed 2 bases, with 3 bases lying between them. In germline, CDR1 is MNHNS, CDR2 SASEGT. This CDR3 spans 12 amino acids. The CDR3 nucleotides read TGTGCCAGCAGTGAACTGAACTATGGCTACACCTTC. It translates to CASSELNYGYTF.

The rearrangement uses TRBV2 and TRBJ1-4; D unclear. Germline lookup yields CDR1 SNHLY and CDR2 FYNNEI. The CDR3 runs 15 residues. Deletions cut 7 bases from V and 4 bases from J, with 16 bases between. In nucleotides, the CDR3 is TGTGCCAGCAAAGCAGCTCCTGGATATAATGAAAAACTGTTTTTT. Translation: CASKAAPGYNEKLFF.

This chain links TRBV13 with TRBJ2-3, with D perhaps matching TRBD1 (6 bases). This CDR3 comprises 14 residues. Germline V gene sequence: CDR1 PRHDT, CDR2 FYEKMQ (reference sequence). The germline V and J ends were trimmed by 0 bases and 6 bases, with 10 bases remaining between them. The CDR3 coding sequence is TGTGCCAGCAGCTTAGGGGGGGCCGGTGATACGCAGTATTTT. It codes for CASSLGGAGDTQYF.

V is TRBV5-4 and J is TRBJ2-5; 16 bases are a match to TRBD2. CDR1 is SGHNT and CDR2 is YYREEE in the germline V gene (reference sequence). CDR3 size: 18 residues. V lost 0 bases, J lost 4 bases, and 6 bases stayed unmatched. DNA for the CDR3: TGTGCCAGCAGCTTGGCCCCGGGACTAGCGGGGGGGCTAGAGACCCAGTACTTC. This sequence encodes CASSLAPGLAGGLETQYF.

The chain is built from TRBV11-1 and TRBJ2-1; 7 bases agree with TRBD1. From germline, CDR1 is SGHAT and CDR2 FQDESV (reference sequence). This CDR3 contains 13 residues. The ends lost 4 bases at V and 8 bases at J; junction bases unmatched: 5. CDR3 coding DNA: TGTGCCAGCAGCTCACAGGGGTACTATGAGCAGTTCTTC. Its protein product is CASSSQGYYEQFF.

The chain combines TRBV6-1 with TRBJ1-1, with unresolved D. The germline CDR1 and CDR2 sequences are MNHNS and SASEGT. The CDR3 spans 13 residues. With 5 bases removed from V and 3 bases from J, the gap between germline ends came to 10 bases. The CDR3 here is CASSLLLDTEAFF. The CDR3 bases are TGTGCCAGCAGTCTCCTGCTGGACACTGAAGCTTTCTTT.

This clone was picked up one time. The chain employs TRBV27 and TRBJ1-3; D is ambiguous. The CDR3 contains 13 residues. The V end lost 6 bases, the J end lost 0 bases, and 6 bases lay between the germline ends. Germline values: CDR1 MNHEY, CDR2 SMNVEV (reference sequence). CDR3 in DNA: TGTGCCAGCAGACAAGCCTCTGGAAACACCATATATTTT. Encoded protein: CASRQASGNTIYF.

The rearrangement joins TRBV2 to TRBJ1-5, with D unclear. This CDR3 comprises 14 residues. Germline V CDR1 and CDR2: SNHLY, FYNNEI. Trimming pared 6 bases from V and 2 bases from J, leaving 11 bases between. The CDR3 here is CASSLGAGNQPQHF. The CDR3 nucleotides read TGTGCCAGCAGCCTAGGCGCGGGCAATCAGCCCCAGCATTTT.